This T cell receptor beta chain was identified in a study of blood T cell repertoires in COVID-19. Study details: Samples taken during acute and convalescent COVID-19 were collected in the United States, Italy and Spain.

This clone has a handful of counts. Participants, about 18 to 100 years old, spanned around 25 US areas. Participants' own reports of clinical history determined their cohort assignment. TCRdb's table, derived via immunoSEQ multiplex PCR, lists solely in-frame clones and lacks some. There are under 250,000 clones in the sample; approximately 80% occur only once, and approximately 1.4% lies in the top ten. The sequencing sample was made of PBMCs or T cells enriched from blood (not recorded which). This receptor was identified in a woman aged 35 to 49 with acute COVID-19.

The CDR3: CASSLSSGTPGNTIYF. The DNA for the CDR3 is TGTGCCAGCAGCTTATCGTCCGGGACTCCGGGCAACACCATATATTTT. The chain joins TRBV7-2 to TRBJ1-3; D is perhaps TRBD1 (5 bases). Looked up from germline, CDR1 is SGHTA and CDR2 is FQGNSA. V gave up 2 bases and J gave up 7 bases, with 18 bases separating them. The CDR3 totals 16 residues.